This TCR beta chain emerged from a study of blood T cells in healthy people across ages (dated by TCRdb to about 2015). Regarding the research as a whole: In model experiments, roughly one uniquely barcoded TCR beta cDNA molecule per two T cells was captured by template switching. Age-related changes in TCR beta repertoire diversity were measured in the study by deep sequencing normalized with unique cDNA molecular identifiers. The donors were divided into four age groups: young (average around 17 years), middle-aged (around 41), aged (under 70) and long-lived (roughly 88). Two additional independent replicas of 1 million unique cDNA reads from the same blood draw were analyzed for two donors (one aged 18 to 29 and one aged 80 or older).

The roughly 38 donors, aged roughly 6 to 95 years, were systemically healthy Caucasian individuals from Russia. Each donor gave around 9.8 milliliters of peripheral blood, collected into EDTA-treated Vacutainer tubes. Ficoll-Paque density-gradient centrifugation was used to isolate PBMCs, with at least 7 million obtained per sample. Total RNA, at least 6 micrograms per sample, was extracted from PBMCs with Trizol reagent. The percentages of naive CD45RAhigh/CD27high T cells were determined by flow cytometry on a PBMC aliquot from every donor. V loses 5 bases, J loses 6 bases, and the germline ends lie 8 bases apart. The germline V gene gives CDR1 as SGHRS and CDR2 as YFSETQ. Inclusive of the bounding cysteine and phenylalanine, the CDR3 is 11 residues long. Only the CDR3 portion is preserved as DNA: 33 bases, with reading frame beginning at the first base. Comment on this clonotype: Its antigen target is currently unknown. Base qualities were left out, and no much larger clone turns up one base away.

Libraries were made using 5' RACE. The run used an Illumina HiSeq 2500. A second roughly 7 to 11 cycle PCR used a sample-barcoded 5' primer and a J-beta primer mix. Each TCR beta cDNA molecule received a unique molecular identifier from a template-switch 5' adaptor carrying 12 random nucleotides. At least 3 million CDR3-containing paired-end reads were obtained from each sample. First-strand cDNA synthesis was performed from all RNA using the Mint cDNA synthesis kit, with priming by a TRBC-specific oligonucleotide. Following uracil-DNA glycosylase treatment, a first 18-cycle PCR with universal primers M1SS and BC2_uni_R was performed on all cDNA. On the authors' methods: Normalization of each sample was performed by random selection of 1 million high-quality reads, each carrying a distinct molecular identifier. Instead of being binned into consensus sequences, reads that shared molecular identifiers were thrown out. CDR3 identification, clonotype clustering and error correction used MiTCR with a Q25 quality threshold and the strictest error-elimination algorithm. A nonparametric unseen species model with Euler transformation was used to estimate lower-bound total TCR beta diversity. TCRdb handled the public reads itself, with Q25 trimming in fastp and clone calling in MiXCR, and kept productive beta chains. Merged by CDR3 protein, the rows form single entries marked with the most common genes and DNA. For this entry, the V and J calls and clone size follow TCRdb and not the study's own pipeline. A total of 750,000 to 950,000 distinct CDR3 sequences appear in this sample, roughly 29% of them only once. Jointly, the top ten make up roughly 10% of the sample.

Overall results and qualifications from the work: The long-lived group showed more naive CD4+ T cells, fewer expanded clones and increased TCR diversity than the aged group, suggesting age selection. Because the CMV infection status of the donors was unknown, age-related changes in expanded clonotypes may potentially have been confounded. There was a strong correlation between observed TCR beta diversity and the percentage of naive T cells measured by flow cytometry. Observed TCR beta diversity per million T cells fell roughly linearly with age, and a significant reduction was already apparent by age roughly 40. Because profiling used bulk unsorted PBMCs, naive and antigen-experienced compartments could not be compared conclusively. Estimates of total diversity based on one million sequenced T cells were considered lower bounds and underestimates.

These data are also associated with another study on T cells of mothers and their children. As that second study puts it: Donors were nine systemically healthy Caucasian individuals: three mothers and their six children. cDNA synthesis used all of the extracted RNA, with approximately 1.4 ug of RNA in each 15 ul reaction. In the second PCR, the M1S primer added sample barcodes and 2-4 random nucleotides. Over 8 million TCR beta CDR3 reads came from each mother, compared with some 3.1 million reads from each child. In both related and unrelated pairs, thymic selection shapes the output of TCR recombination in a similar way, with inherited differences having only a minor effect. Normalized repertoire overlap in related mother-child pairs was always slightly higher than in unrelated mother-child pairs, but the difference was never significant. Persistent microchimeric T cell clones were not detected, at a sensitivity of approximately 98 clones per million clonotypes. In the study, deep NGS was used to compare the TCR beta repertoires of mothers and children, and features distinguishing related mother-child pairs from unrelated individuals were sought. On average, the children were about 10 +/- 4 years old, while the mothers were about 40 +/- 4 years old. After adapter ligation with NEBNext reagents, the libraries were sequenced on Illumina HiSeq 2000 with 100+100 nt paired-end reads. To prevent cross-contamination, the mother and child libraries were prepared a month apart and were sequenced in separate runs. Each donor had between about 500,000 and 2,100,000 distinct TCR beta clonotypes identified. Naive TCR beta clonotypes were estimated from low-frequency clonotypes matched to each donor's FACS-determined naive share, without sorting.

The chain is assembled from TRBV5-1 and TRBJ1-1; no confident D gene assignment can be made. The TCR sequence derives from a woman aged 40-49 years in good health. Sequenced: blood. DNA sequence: TGCGCCAGCAGAGGAGAGGCTGAAGCTTTCTTT. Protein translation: CASRGEAEAFF.